This is a list of T cell receptor beta chains from one sample in a study of blood T cell repertoires in COVID-19. TCRdb's copy holds only in-frame clones and misses some; the assay was immunoSEQ multiplex PCR. The sample contains approximately 290,000 clones, 85% to 90% of which appear only once. Source material: peripheral blood. These receptors were obtained from a man under 40 with acute or convalescent COVID-19. Both conserved end residues are part of each CDR3. Each record gives: J gene, V gene, clone size, CDR3 protein. Expanded clones are given a class, and other clones once, few, many or no size at all.

j_gene: TRBJ1-1; v_gene: TRBV6-5; abundance: .; CDR3aa: CASMRQGRPEAFF
j_gene: TRBJ1-1; v_gene: TRBV28; abundance: .; CDR3aa: CASSKSRGGATEAFF
j_gene: TRBJ2-5; v_gene: TRBV9; abundance: once; CDR3aa: CASSVAERGAVGETQYF
j_gene: TRBJ2-3; v_gene: TRBV6-1; abundance: .; CDR3aa: CASSEAPSGGGADTQYF
j_gene: TRBJ2-2; v_gene: TRBV3-1/TRBV3-2; abundance: .; CDR3aa: CASSYEIGGSGTGELFF
j_gene: TRBJ1-3; v_gene: TRBV6-5; abundance: .; CDR3aa: CASSYSTGGSGNTIYF
j_gene: TRBJ2-1; v_gene: TRBV11-3; abundance: .; CDR3aa: CASSYRDTAYNEQFF
j_gene: TRBJ2-6; v_gene: TRBV28; abundance: .; CDR3aa: CASSRQDSSGANVLTF
j_gene: TRBJ2-3; v_gene: TRBV29-1; abundance: .; CDR3aa: CSVRDVGPDTQYF
j_gene: TRBJ2-3; v_gene: TRBV2; abundance: .; CDR3aa: CASRGLDGDTDTQYF
j_gene: TRBJ2-7; v_gene: TRBV5-8; abundance: .; CDR3aa: CASSRLWGGLASMEQYF
j_gene: TRBJ1-6; v_gene: TRBV3-1/TRBV3-2; abundance: .; CDR3aa: CASSQGGDGDSPLHF
j_gene: TRBJ2-4; v_gene: TRBV7-2; abundance: .; CDR3aa: CASSFSIAKNIQYF
j_gene: TRBJ1-1; v_gene: TRBV3-1/TRBV3-2; abundance: .; CDR3aa: CASSQLTPPSVTEAFF
j_gene: TRBJ2-1; v_gene: TRBV4-1; abundance: .; CDR3aa: CASSQGTRAQGGEQFF
j_gene: TRBJ1-5; v_gene: TRBV28; abundance: .; CDR3aa: CASKTGLAGQPQHF
j_gene: TRBJ2-3; v_gene: TRBV4-1; abundance: .; CDR3aa: CASSQDGVAGPTDTQYF